This entry concerns a single T cell receptor (beta chain). The antigen it recognizes is unknown. Base-call qualities are not available, and no considerably larger clone is one nucleotide away. The protocol used for the library was the immunoSEQ multiplex PCR assay. As for the original processing: To diagnose cytomegalovirus status from the catalog of TCR beta chain sequences, a statistical classification framework was built. Not all clones reach the TCRdb copy of this immuneACCESS table, which keeps in-frame sequences only. Checked studies attribute under half of the gap to unresolved V genes and leave the rest unexplained. V, J and clone size were drawn from that table, and D and trimming were deduced from the DNA. The sample table lists some 170,000 clones, 70% to 90% of them with a count of one. The top ten hold roughly 5.7% of the sample. The data originate from a study of cytomegalovirus exposure and HLA in healthy donors (TCRdb year 2017). For the wider study: According to a later analysis, the roughly 130 validation repertoires were produced on the same platform as the roughly 720 repertoires of the first cohort. To predict cytomegalovirus infection status, the study brought together high-throughput TCR immunosequencing, statistical association of individual TCRs with disease status, and machine learning. Besides the first cohort of about 730 subjects, a separate validation cohort made up of 90 to 150 different subjects was used. The aim of the study was to test whether cataloging public T cell receptors could identify signatures of past pathogen exposure.

Trimming takes 3 bases off V and 0 bases off J; junction bases not matched to a gene: 4. The germline V gene supplies CDR1 MDHEN and CDR2 SYDVKM. Spanning cysteine to phenylalanine, the CDR3 consists of 15 amino acids. Of the read, only the CDR3 DNA is kept; its 45 bases are in frame from base 1. Here is what the overall study found, with its caveats: A later analysis found that TCRs clustered in the first cohort also tended to co-occur in the roughly 120 validation repertoires, with 94% of cluster scores above 0. In vitro tests confirmed that a few of the cytomegalovirus-associated TCR beta chains recognize cytomegalovirus antigens. Across donors, most TCR sequences were observed very rarely, whereas some public TCRs were present in many individuals. A total of 150 to 200 TCR beta chains were listed by the study as associated with cytomegalovirus. A later analysis lacked HLA typing for the validation cohort, so it scored co-occurrence in that cohort across all 110 or so repertoires. Cytomegalovirus status was reported to be diagnosed by the classifier with high specificity and sensitivity in both the original and validation cohorts. It was suggested by the authors that the approach could potentially be generalized to other disease states and immunological phenotypes.

Separate from the approximately 700-subject first cohort, the validation cohort of about 110 subjects was the group to which the donors belonged. The source material was PBMCs. This TCR came from a woman in her twenties or thirties in good health and CMV-seronegative. The sequence links TRBV28 to TRBJ1-1, with 7 bases aligning to TRBD1. The DNA sequence is TGTGCCAGCAGTTTGGGACAGTTCATGAACACTGAAGCTTTCTTT. Translated, it gives CASSLGQFMNTEAFF.